These 27 T cell receptor beta chains came from one sample sequenced in a study of control samples from healthy donors and cancer patients. Only in-frame clones appear in the TCRdb table, and some are missing; sequencing was by immunoSEQ multiplex PCR. The profile covers some 28,000 clones, with around nine tenths appearing a single time and 1.6% taken by the ten largest. Sequencing was performed on PBMCs. The receptors originated from a woman aged 35 to 49 with lung cancer.

The chain combines TRBV3-1 (or the pseudogene TRBV3-2) with TRBJ2-1; 7 bases fit TRBD2. Germline V gene sequence: CDR1 LGHDT, CDR2 YNNKEL (reference sequence). Trimming took 3 bases from V and 12 from J; bases not matched to a gene: 11. This CDR3 region has 14 residues. The chain's CDR3 is CASSHSLGRGWQFF. CDR3 coding DNA: TGTGCCAGCAGCCATAGCCTAGGGCGGGGGTGGCAGTTCTTC.

The chain uses TRBV4-2 and TRBJ1-2; 9 nucleotides line up with TRBD1. The CDR3 length is 16 residues. With 0 bases clipped from V and 5 bases from J, the junction kept 7 bases outside the gene matches. CDR1 is LGHNA and CDR2 is YNFKEQ in the germline V gene. The CDR3 region is CASSQDPGQGLYGYTF. As DNA, the CDR3 is TGTGCCAGCAGCCAAGATCCGGGACAGGGACTGTATGGCTACACCTTC.

This chain links TRBV5-1 with TRBJ1-1, with D maybe TRBD1 (6 bases). Trimming cost V 0 bases and J 4 bases, with 10 bases left between them. There are 14 residues in the CDR3. CDR1 is SGHRS, CDR2 YFSETQ, per germline. CDR3 DNA sequence: TGCGCCAGCAGCTTGGGGGGGGCGCCCACTGAAGCTTTCTTT. This codes for CASSLGGAPTEAFF.

The rearrangement links TRBV5-5 to TRBJ1-5; perhaps TRBD1 as D (6 bases). The CDR3 covers 18 residues. V shed 1 base and J shed 0 bases, with 17 bases lying between them. Germline V gives CDR1 SGHKS, CDR2 YYEKEE (reference sequence). The DNA of the CDR3 is TGTGCCAGCAGCTTGCACAACCCAGGGGCCCTTAGCAATCAGCCCCAGCATTTT. This translates into CASSLHNPGALSNQPQHF.

The chain is built from TRBV11-3 and TRBJ2-5; TRBD1 agrees at 7 bases. From germline, CDR1 is SGHNT and CDR2 YENEEA. Losses at the gene ends were 5 bases for V and 2 bases for J; bases not matched to a gene: 17. The CDR3 sequence is 18 residues long. This CDR3 reads CASSPRAGTAAQQETQYF. The CDR3 nucleotides read TGTGCCAGCAGCCCTCGAGCCGGGACAGCAGCGCAGCAAGAGACCCAGTACTTC. The full variable domain, its missing parts supplied by reference TRBV11-3 and TRBJ2-5, is EAGVVQSPRYKIIEKKQPVAFWCNPISGHNTLYWYLQNLGQGPELLIRYENEEAVDDSQLPKDRFSAERLKGVDSTLKIQPAELGDSAVYLCASSPRAGTAAQQETQYFGPGTRLLVL.

The V gene is TRBV6-2 or TRBV6-3, the J gene TRBJ1-1; 7 positions match TRBD1. The V gene's germline CDR1 is MNHEY and CDR2 SVGEGT. This CDR3 comprises 15 residues. V shed 5 bases and J 2 bases; nucleotides not matched to a gene: 8. In DNA form, the CDR3 reads TGTGCCAGCAGTCCCCACCGGGACAGAAACACTGAAGCTTTCTTT. It is translated as CASSPHRDRNTEAFF.

V gene TRBV5-6 combines with J gene TRBJ1-2; 9 bases match TRBD1. V was pared by 3 bases and J by 4 bases, with 13 bases of the junction left unmatched. Germline CDR1 reads SGHDT; CDR2 reads YYEEEE. The CDR3 runs 17 residues. The CDR3: CASSSGQGIFRVYGYTF. Written as DNA, the CDR3 is TGTGCCAGCAGCTCTGGACAGGGGATCTTCAGGGTCTATGGCTACACCTTC.

The chain combines TRBV6-4 with TRBJ2-1, with no clear D. Germline CDR1 is MRHNA and CDR2 is SNTAGT. This CDR3 contains 13 residues. The V end lost 9 bases, the J end lost 0 bases, and 9 bases lay between the germline ends. CDR3 protein: CAREGFSYNEQFF. In nucleotides, the CDR3 is TGTGCCAGGGAAGGCTTCTCCTACAATGAGCAGTTCTTC.

The chain couples TRBV7-2 to TRBJ2-5; TRBD2 agrees at 8 bases. J lost 5 bases, V lost 0 bases, and 2 bases had no gene match. CDR3 length equals 14 residues. Germline V CDR1 and CDR2: SGHTA, FQGNSA. The CDR3 loop reads CASSLAGLGETQYF. The DNA for the CDR3 is TGTGCCAGCAGCTTAGCGGGACTAGGGGAGACCCAGTACTTC.

The chain has TRBV18 and TRBJ1-2, with no clear D. With 0 bases removed from V and 2 bases from J, the gap between germline ends came to 10 bases. Looked up from germline, CDR1 is KGHSH and CDR2 is LQKENI. CDR3 length equals 15 residues. In DNA, the CDR3 is TGTGCCAGCTCACCACCTTATGACGGGAACTATGGCTACACCTTC. Translation gives CASSPPYDGNYGYTF. Using reference TRBV18 and TRBJ1-2 for the parts outside the CDR3, the full variable domain is NAGVMQNPRHLVRRRGQEARLRCSPMKGHSHVYWYRQLPEEGLKFMVYLQKENIIDESGMPKERFSAEFPKEGPSILRIQQVVRGDSAAYFCASSPPYDGNYGYTFGSGTRLTVV.

The chain recombines TRBV7-3 with TRBJ2-2, with 8 positions matching TRBD2. V lost 2 bases to trimming and J lost 4 bases; unmatched junction nucleotides: 12. This CDR3 is 18 amino acids long. CDR1 and CDR2 from the germline V gene are SGHTA and FQGTGA. The CDR3: CASSLRSLAGGPTGELFF. CDR3 bases: TGTGCCAGCAGCTTACGCTCATTGGCGGGGGGCCCCACCGGGGAGCTGTTTTTT.

The CDR3 region has the DNA TGTGCCAGCAGCCCCGGGGACAGGGCTAACTATGGCTACACCTTC. This translates into CASSPGDRANYGYTF. This chain connects TRBV7-2 to TRBJ1-2; 9 bases map to TRBD1. Germline trimming cut 5 bases from V and 0 bases from J; bases unmatched to any gene: 4. The CDR3 extends over 15 amino acids. Germline V lookup: CDR1 SGHTA, CDR2 FQGNSA. Full variable domain (remainder filled in from reference TRBV7-2 and TRBJ1-2): GAGVSQSPSNKVTEKGKDVELRCDPISGHTALYWYRQSLGQGLEFLIYFQGNSAPDKSGLPSDRFSAERTGGSVSTLTIQRTQQEDSAVYLCASSPGDRANYGYTFGSGTRLTVV.

V gene TRBV3-1 (or the pseudogene TRBV3-2) combines with J gene TRBJ1-5; D is unclear. Looked up from germline, CDR1 is LGHDT and CDR2 is YNNKEL (reference sequence). The CDR3 has 13 amino acids. Trimming cost V 9 bases and J 2 bases, with 11 bases left between them. The CDR3 region is CARHFYGNQPQHF. The CDR3 DNA follows: TGTGCCAGACATTTCTATGGCAATCAGCCCCAGCATTTT.

The V and J genes are TRBV5-6 and TRBJ2-7, with D perhaps matching TRBD1 (5 bases). The CDR3 is made up of 15 amino acids. Germline loops: CDR1 SGHDT, CDR2 YYEEEE. V gave up 0 bases and J gave up 6 bases, with 16 bases separating them. Here the CDR3 DNA reads TGTGCCAGCAGCTTGGGCGGCAGGGCAAATGGCGAGCAGTACTTC. It codes for CASSLGGRANGEQYF.

The gene calls are TRBV10-1 and TRBJ1-1; D ambiguous. CDR1 is WNHNN, CDR2 SYGVQD, per germline (reference sequence). Between the trimmed V and J ends, which lost 0 bases and 1 base, there was a span of 6 bases. There are 14 residues in the CDR3. The CDR3 protein is CASSESQENTEAFF. For the CDR3, the DNA is TGCGCCAGCAGTGAGTCCCAGGAGAACACTGAAGCTTTCTTT.

The V call is TRBV25-1, the J call TRBJ1-1; 9 bases are shared with TRBD1. The length of the CDR3 is 15 residues. Per the germline V gene, CDR1 is MGHDK and CDR2 is SYGVNS. V lost 3 bases, J lost 6 bases, and 8 bases stayed unmatched. The CDR3 DNA reads as TGTGCCAGCAGTGACCCCCGGGACAGGGTGGCTGAAGCTTTCTTT. Translated, it gives CASSDPRDRVAEAFF.

The genes are TRBV7-2 and TRBJ2-1; a weak D match, TRBD1 (6 bases). CDR3 size: 11 residues. V shed 9 bases and J shed 15 bases, with 18 bases lying between them. Germline CDR1 SGHTA, CDR2 FQGNSA. CDR3 nucleotide sequence: TGTGCCAGTTCCTCAGACAGGTCCCCGTTCTTC. The encoded protein is CASSSDRSPFF. Supplemented by reference TRBV7-2 and TRBJ2-1, the full variable domain reads GAGVSQSPSNKVTEKGKDVELRCDPISGHTALYWYRQSLGQGLEFLIYFQGNSAPDKSGLPSDRFSAERTGGSVSTLTIQRTQQEDSAVYLCASSSDRSPFFGPGTRLTVL.

V gene TRBV5-4 combines with J gene TRBJ2-3; D might be TRBD1 (5 bases). The germline CDR1 and CDR2 sequences are SGHNT and YYREEE (reference sequence). This CDR3 has 15 amino acids. Trimming took 0 bases from V and 2 from J, leaving 10 bases between them. CDR3 residues: CASSLETVLTDTQYF. The CDR3 DNA follows: TGTGCCAGCAGCTTGGAGACAGTGCTCACAGATACGCAGTATTTT.

The chain is built from TRBV9 and TRBJ2-3, with D hard to call. This CDR3 is built from 16 residues. Germline CDR1 and CDR2: SGDLS and YYNGEE. The ends were cut back, 4 bases at V and 1 base at J, with 16 bases in the middle. DNA for the CDR3: TGTGCCAGCAGCAGAGACGGATCGGAAGGCACAGATACGCAGTATTTT. It encodes CASSRDGSEGTDTQYF.

The gene calls are TRBV13 and TRBJ2-3; D is uncertain. In germline, CDR1 is PRHDT, CDR2 FYEKMQ (reference sequence). Trimming cost V 4 bases and J 2 bases, with 1 base left between them. The CDR3 runs to 11 residues. In DNA form, the CDR3 reads TGTGCCAGCAGCTACACAGATACGCAGTATTTT. It is translated as CASSYTDTQYF.

The V call is TRBV14, the J call TRBJ2-7; D is ambiguous. Germline V gene lookup returns CDR1 SGHDN and CDR2 FVKESK. The V end was cut by 3 bases, the J end by 10 bases, with 13 bases between. The CDR3 extends over 12 amino acids. CDR3 sequence (DNA): TGTGCCAGCAGCCAGGATCGACACTTACAGTACTTC. This gives the protein CASSQDRHLQYF.

The CDR3 DNA reads TGTGCCTGGAGTGGGACAGGGGGCTACACTGAAGCTTTCTTT. Translation: CAWSGTGGYTEAFF. The gene calls are TRBV30 and TRBJ1-1; 11 nucleotides agree with TRBD1. J gave up 3 bases and V 1 base, and 1 base lay outside the gene matches. The V gene's germline CDR1 is GTSNPN and CDR2 SVGIG (reference sequence). The CDR3 has 14 amino acids.

The rearrangement uses TRBV7-9 and TRBJ1-4; 8 bases map to TRBD1. CDR3 length: 14 amino acids. CDR1 and CDR2 from the germline V gene are SEHNR and FQNEAQ (reference sequence). Losses at the gene ends were 5 bases for V and 7 bases for J; bases not matched to a gene: 6. The CDR3 region has the DNA TGTGCCAGCAGCCGCGGGACAGGAGCTGAAAAACTGTTTTTT. It encodes CASSRGTGAEKLFF.

The chain has TRBV7-3 and TRBJ2-1; D remains ambiguous. Germline CDR1 is SGHTA and CDR2 is FQGTGA. V shed 5 bases and J shed 10 bases, with 12 bases lying between them. The CDR3 spans 12 residues. CDR3 amino acids: CASSLPGLEQFF. CDR3 coding DNA: TGTGCCAGCAGCCTACCGGGCCTCGAGCAGTTCTTC.

A single count supports this clone. The J gene is TRBJ2-3, the V gene TRBV18; D call uncertain. Trimming took 0 bases from V and 5 from J, leaving 6 bases between them. Germline V lookup: CDR1 KGHSH, CDR2 LQKENI. This CDR3 has 13 residues. The CDR3 region is CASSPPVGDTQYF. The CDR3 DNA follows: TGTGCCAGCTCACCACCGGTGGGAGATACGCAGTATTTT.

The chain is built from TRBV10-3 and TRBJ2-1, with 7 bases identical to TRBD2. CDR1 is ENHRY, CDR2 SYGVKD, per germline. The V gene end was trimmed by 6 bases and the J gene end by 5 bases; junction bases not matched to a gene: 10. CDR3 size: 15 residues. The CDR3 region has the DNA TGTGCCATCAGCGAGGGGACCGGGACTAACAATGAGCAGTTCTTC. It encodes CAISEGTGTNNEQFF.

This chain links TRBV6-5 with TRBJ1-2; D gene ambiguous. The V and J ends lost 6 bases and 4 bases respectively, with 18 bases between them. CDR1 MNHEY and CDR2 SVGAGI come from the germline V gene. This CDR3 region has 15 residues. The CDR3 nucleotides read TGTGCCAGCAGGGATGGAGGCGCAGAAGTCTATGGCTACACCTTC. As protein: CASRDGGAEVYGYTF.